The 24 T cell receptor beta chains reported below all come from one sample, sequenced in a study of shared clonotypes between healthy human individuals (dated by TCRdb to 2018 to 2020). CD8 naive samples consisted of CD45RO-negative cells that were positively selected for CCR7, yielding a CD45RA+CCR7+ population without TemRA cells. The library was prepared using the immunoSEQ multiplex PCR assay. The table was pulled from immuneACCESS by TCRdb, which kept in-frame rearrangements only. Such tables lose some clones; where checked, under half of the loss comes from unresolved V genes, and the rest has no known cause. The sample table contains some 2,000,000 clones; only one count was recorded for about 95% of them. 0.85% to 1.2% of the sample is held by the ten biggest clonotypes. Sequenced sample: naive CD8+ T cells sorted from blood. This sample's cell subset or site label indicates: CD45RA+CCR7+. The origin of the receptors is a young man in good health.

The CDR3 coding sequence is TGTGCCAGCAGCTTGATGCGCTATGGCTACACCTTC. Encoded protein: CASSLMRYGYTF. The gene calls are TRBV5-6 and TRBJ1-2, with D unresolved. The germline V gene has CDR1 SGHDT and CDR2 YYEEEE. The CDR3 is 12 residues long. V was pared by 1 base and J by 4 bases, with 5 bases between.

Regarding this clone: This sample includes further DNA sequences coding for the same CDR3. The J gene is TRBJ2-2, the V gene TRBV7-6; 10 nucleotides agree with TRBD2. With V trimmed by 1 base and J by 4 bases, 0 bases remained unmatched. The CDR3 spans 15 residues. The V gene's germline CDR1 is SGHVS and CDR2 FNYEAQ. CDR3 sequence (DNA): TGTGCCAGCAGCTTAGAGCGGGAGGGCACCGGGGAGCTGTTTTTT. The encoded protein is CASSLEREGTGELFF.

The V gene is TRBV11-2, the J gene TRBJ1-3; D is uncertain. CDR1 is SGHAT, CDR2 FQNNGV, per germline. The V gene lost 1 base and the J gene lost 8 bases, with 9 bases spanning the gap. The CDR3 totals 13 residues. CDR3 residues: CASSLGVGDTIYF. In nucleotides, the CDR3 is TGTGCCAGCAGCTTAGGTGTTGGGGACACCATATATTTT.

V gene TRBV30 combines with J gene TRBJ1-1; D gene uncertain. V shed 4 bases and J shed 0 bases, with 18 bases lying between them. Germline CDR1 reads GTSNPN; CDR2 reads SVGIG (reference sequence). This CDR3 has 16 amino acids. This chain's CDR3 is CAWTPEVAPMNTEAFF. CDR3 in DNA: TGTGCCTGGACCCCCGAAGTAGCACCGATGAACACTGAAGCTTTCTTT.

There are a few counts of this clone. J is TRBJ1-3 and V is TRBV4-1, with D hard to call. The V gene lost 1 base and the J gene lost 2 bases, with 6 bases spanning the gap. The germline gives CDR1 MGHRA, CDR2 YSYEKL. This CDR3 spans 14 amino acids. The CDR3 DNA is TGCGCCAGCAGCCAAGGGTCTACTGGAAACACCATATATTTT. It encodes CASSQGSTGNTIYF.

The chain joins TRBV30 to TRBJ2-5; 9 bases match TRBD2. V shed 2 bases and J 4 bases; nucleotides not matched to a gene: 8. Germline lookup yields CDR1 GTSNPN and CDR2 SVGIG (reference sequence). The CDR3 totals 15 residues. The DNA of the CDR3 is TGTGCCTGGAGTAATGCGGGGGGGCCCCGAGAGACCCAGTACTTC. It translates to CAWSNAGGPRETQYF.

This rearrangement joins TRBV7-6 to TRBJ2-3; 8 positions match TRBD2. The germline gives CDR1 SGHVS, CDR2 FNYEAQ. V was clipped by 5 bases and J by 3 bases; unmatched bases: 10. This CDR3 has 16 amino acids. DNA for the CDR3: TGTGCCAGCAGCGCCCGGGGGGGGACGGAAACAGATACGCAGTATTTT. Encoded protein: CASSARGGTETDTQYF.

The CDR3 protein is CASSQDRVVYNSPLHF. The CDR3 bases are TGTGCCAGCAGCCAAGACAGGGTGGTCTATAATTCACCCCTCCACTTT. The chain uses TRBV11-2 and TRBJ1-6, with 7 bases that match TRBD1. Looked up from germline, CDR1 is SGHAT and CDR2 is FQNNGV. The CDR3 runs to 16 residues. V shed 5 bases, J shed 3 bases, and the junction held 7 bases outside the gene matches.

This clone appeared a single time. This rearrangement joins TRBV6-1 to TRBJ2-1, with unresolved D. V lost 0 bases and J lost 7, with 4 bases in between. The CDR3 loop spans 12 amino acids. The germline gives CDR1 MNHNS, CDR2 SASEGT. In DNA form, the CDR3 reads TGTGCCAGCAGTGAAGCAGCGAATGAGCAGTTCTTC. It yields the protein CASSEAANEQFF.

This clone was detected only a few times. The V gene is TRBV7-8, the J gene TRBJ1-1, with 7 bases lining up with TRBD1. Germline CDR1 SGHVS, CDR2 FQNEAQ. J lost 5 bases, V lost 1 base, and 1 base had no gene match. CDR3 length: 13 amino acids. The DNA for the CDR3 is TGTGCCAGCAGCTTAGTCAGGGGGACTGAAGCTTTCTTT. Its translation: CASSLVRGTEAFF.

The chain couples TRBV13 to TRBJ1-1; D is undetermined. The germline V gene encodes CDR1 PRHDT and CDR2 FYEKMQ (reference sequence). Trimming removed 8 bases from V and 3 bases from J, with 13 bases in between. The CDR3 runs 13 residues. The chain's CDR3 is CASQNQEDTEAFF. In nucleotides, the CDR3 is TGTGCCAGCCAAAATCAGGAGGACACTGAAGCTTTCTTT. The whole variable domain, filled in from reference TRBV13 and TRBJ1-1, reads AAGVIQSPRHLIKEKRETATLKCYPIPRHDTVYWYQQGPGQDPQFLISFYEKMQSDKGSIPDRFSAQQFSDYHSELNMSSLELGDSALYFCASQNQEDTEAFFGQGTRLTVV.

The gene calls are TRBV4-1 and TRBJ1-1; D not certain. Germline assignment: CDR1 MGHRA and CDR2 YSYEKL. The V end was cut by 1 base, the J end by 4 bases, with 10 bases between. The CDR3 consists of 14 residues. In nucleotides, the CDR3 is TGCGCCAGCAGCCAAGTCATTTGGGGCACTGAAGCTTTCTTT. Amino acid sequence: CASSQVIWGTEAFF.

V usage is TRBV13 and J usage is TRBJ1-6; 10 bases are shared with TRBD1. CDR3 length equals 16 residues. With V trimmed by 5 bases and J by 5 bases, 6 bases remained unmatched. Germline assignment: CDR1 PRHDT and CDR2 FYEKMQ (reference sequence). CDR3 sequence: CASSTRDRGNNSPLHF. For the CDR3, the DNA is TGTGCCAGCAGCACCCGGGACAGGGGCAATAATTCACCCCTCCACTTT. The full variable domain, in which reference TRBV13 and TRBJ1-6 provide the parts outside the CDR3, is AAGVIQSPRHLIKEKRETATLKCYPIPRHDTVYWYQQGPGQDPQFLISFYEKMQSDKGSIPDRFSAQQFSDYHSELNMSSLELGDSALYFCASSTRDRGNNSPLHFGNGTRLTVT.

The gene calls are TRBV13 and TRBJ2-7; 8 bases line up with TRBD1. Germline V gives CDR1 PRHDT, CDR2 FYEKMQ (reference sequence). The CDR3 loop spans 13 amino acids. V was clipped by 5 bases and J by 7 bases; unmatched bases: 7. The CDR3 loop is CASSAGQGFEQYF. CDR3 DNA sequence: TGTGCCAGCAGCGCAGGACAGGGCTTTGAGCAGTACTTC.

With regard to this clone: Other DNA sequences in the same sample also yield this CDR3. V is TRBV9 and J is TRBJ1-1, with a possible D match to TRBD1 (5 bases). The CDR3 is 13 amino acids. Germline loops: CDR1 SGDLS, CDR2 YYNGEE. The ends were cut back, 2 bases at V and 3 bases at J, with 8 bases in the middle. The CDR3 is CASSVGGDTEAFF. Written as DNA, the CDR3 is TGTGCCAGCAGCGTCGGGGGGGACACTGAAGCTTTCTTT.

Concerning this clone: Other DNA sequences in the sample encode the same CDR3. This chain connects TRBV27 to TRBJ2-7; 9 positions agree with TRBD1. The CDR3 covers 16 residues. J lost 5 bases, V lost 0 bases, and 8 bases had no gene match. Germline-derived CDR1 and CDR2 are MNHEY and SMNVEV (reference sequence). Written as DNA, the CDR3 is TGTGCCAGCAGTTTATCGGCCGGGACAGGGATTAACGAGCAGTACTTC. It encodes CASSLSAGTGINEQYF.

This sequence joins TRBV6-1 and TRBJ1-2, with no clear D. V was pared by 1 base and J by 8 bases, with 8 bases between. Germline lookup yields CDR1 MNHNS and CDR2 SASEGT. The length of the CDR3 is 12 residues. The CDR3 DNA follows: TGTGCCAGCAGTGAAGAGCTCTCAGGCTACACCTTC. The encoded protein is CASSEELSGYTF.

The chain carries TRBV12-5 and TRBJ1-2, with TRBD1 identical over 10 bases. Germline V lookup: CDR1 LGHNT, CDR2 FRNRAP. The V gene end was trimmed by 1 base and the J gene end by 4 bases; junction bases not matched to a gene: 9. CDR3 length equals 17 residues. The CDR3 bases are TGTGCTAGTGGTTTGGCCGGGACAGGGGCACTCTTCTATGGCTACACCTTC. Protein product: CASGLAGTGALFYGYTF.

The gene calls are TRBV2 and TRBJ1-1; a weak D match, TRBD1 (5 bases). Trimming shortened V by 4 bases and J by 5 bases, and 17 bases separated the two germline ends. The CDR3 spans 15 residues. Per the germline V gene, CDR1 is SNHLY and CDR2 is FYNNEI. CDR3 protein: CASSAFRESRTEAFF. The CDR3, as DNA: TGTGCCAGCAGTGCTTTCAGGGAGAGCCGGACTGAAGCTTTCTTT.

The CDR3 bases are TGTGCCAGCAGCTCGGGGGAGCGGGAGGGCCCCGGAGCAGATACGCAGTATTTT. Translating it yields CASSSGEREGPGADTQYF. The rearrangement links TRBV5-6 to TRBJ2-3; 10 bases map to TRBD2. The CDR3 has 18 amino acids. After removal of 3 bases from V and 4 bases from J, the junction contained 14 bases not matched to a gene. Germline V gene sequence: CDR1 SGHDT, CDR2 YYEEEE.

This clone has just a few counts. The chain recombines TRBV25-1 with TRBJ1-4; D may be TRBD1 (6 bases). Germline V gene sequence: CDR1 MGHDK, CDR2 SYGVNS. The V gene lost 2 bases and the J gene lost 4 bases, with 17 bases spanning the gap. CDR3 length: 17 amino acids. As DNA, the CDR3 is TGTGCCAGCAGTGAAGCCCCGGGGGCAGGGGTTAATGAAAAACTGTTTTTT. Translating gives CASSEAPGAGVNEKLFF. The full variable domain, its missing parts supplied by reference TRBV25-1 and TRBJ1-4, is EADIYQTPRYLVIGTGKKITLECSQTMGHDKMYWYQQDPGMELHLIHYSYGVNSTEKGDLSSESTVSRIRTEHFPLTLESARPSHTSQYLCASSEAPGAGVNEKLFFGSGTQLSVL.

This chain connects TRBV29-1 to TRBJ1-2; the D gene is possibly TRBD1 (5 bases). Per the germline V gene, CDR1 is SQVTM and CDR2 is ANQGSEA. V lost 4 bases to trimming and J lost 3 bases, with 9 bases between them. This CDR3 region has 12 residues. CDR3 in amino acids: CSVVAGHYGYTF. The CDR3 DNA is TGCAGCGTTGTCGCGGGGCACTATGGCTACACCTTC.

This clone was found once. This chain connects TRBV13 to TRBJ2-3; TRBD2 matches at 10 bases. From germline, CDR1 is PRHDT and CDR2 FYEKMQ (reference sequence). This CDR3 has 16 residues. The V segment lost 5 bases and the J segment 1 base; nucleotides outside the gene matches: 6. The CDR3 nucleotides are TGTGCCAGCAGCGCCCCCGGGACTAGCGGCACAGATACGCAGTATTTT. Residues: CASSAPGTSGTDTQYF.

V gene TRBV7-9 combines with J gene TRBJ2-5, with TRBD2 matching over 11 bases. After removal of 1 base from V and 5 bases from J, the junction contained 3 bases not matched to a gene. The CDR3 is 15 residues long. Germline lookup yields CDR1 SEHNR and CDR2 FQNEAQ (reference sequence). The CDR3 protein is CASSLGTSGFETQYF. The CDR3 region has the DNA TGTGCCAGCAGCTTAGGGACTAGCGGGTTTGAGACCCAGTACTTC.